Described below is a single T cell receptor beta chain sequence and its context. Antigen: not known. Template switching (which added a universal primer site) was used, and cDNA carried unique molecular identifiers. TCRdb re-derived calls from the 5' RACE reads in MiXCR, one entry per CDR3 protein. The table has 750,000 to 950,000 distinct CDR3 sequences, 9% to 15% seen once. Germline V CDR1 and CDR2: MNHEY, SMNVEV (reference sequence). With 6 bases clipped from V and 0 bases from J, the junction kept 7 bases outside the gene matches. This CDR3 has 16 residues. The data were obtained in a study of identical twins. Points from the study as a whole: Diverse VJ usage suggested most zero-insertion clonotypes were not invariant T cells. The study found excess low generation probability among twin-shared out-of-frame alpha sequences. Where beta out-of-frame sequences were concerned, excess twin sharing was weaker.

These data are also associated with another study on yellow fever vaccine responses in identical twins.

The sequence was collected from a woman aged 18-30 years in good health. Material: PBMCs. The chain combines TRBV27 with TRBJ2-5, with 10 bases aligning to TRBD2. DNA of the CDR3: TGTGCCAGCAGAGCTAGCGGGGGACTGTACCAAGAGACCCAGTACTTC. It codes for CASRASGGLYQETQYF.